The clone carrying this TCR beta chain was picked up a small number of times. Its antigen remains unidentified. Generation of TCR beta libraries employed quantitative 5'-RACE incorporating molecular barcodes. TCRdb reprocessed the 5' RACE reads via MiXCR and lists one record per CDR3 protein. The sample carries 700,000 to 850,000 distinct CDR3 sequences, approximately 12% recorded once. This entry belongs to a study of CD8 T cells in ankylosing spondylitis. Study-level findings and limits: Disease-associated clones were CD8+ and fairly uncommon in peripheral blood. Characteristic, it appeared, of ankylosing spondylitis blood was a TCR beta motif of fewer than 10 highly homologous variants. There was reportedly significant enrichment of clones that were disease-linked in matched ankylosing spondylitis synovial fluid. Certain motif variants had earlier been reported in reactive arthritis synovial fluid and blood.

The sample was blood, either unsorted or a sorted T cell fraction (not recorded which). This receptor was obtained from a male donor with ankylosing spondylitis.

DNA for the CDR3: TGCAGTGCTAGACCTCAGGGGGGCGAGCAGTACTTC. Its protein is CSARPQGGEQYF. V and J are TRBV20-1 and TRBJ2-7; perhaps TRBD1 as D (7 bases). V lost 2 bases and J lost 6, with 11 bases in between. This CDR3 is 12 amino acids long. From germline, CDR1 is DFQATT and CDR2 SNEGSKA (reference sequence).